This T cell receptor (beta chain) came from a study of T cell responses to AZD1222 COVID-19 vaccine. The CDR3 runs 15 residues. J lost 6 bases, V lost 2 bases, and 10 bases had no gene match. The germline V gene has CDR1 SGHDT and CDR2 YYEEEE. This clone was detected only a few times. Method: immunoSEQ multiplex PCR; TCRdb's copy keeps in-frame clones and lacks some. The data contain around 160,000 clones, 92% of them singletons. This clonotype originated in an adult who received the AZD1222 COVID-19 vaccine. The material sequenced was peripheral blood, taken 28 days after the second AZD1222 dose. The chain links TRBV5-6 to TRBJ1-1; 7 nucleotides line up with TRBD1. The CDR3 sequence: CASSLGGPAMAEAFF. The CDR3 nucleotides read TGTGCCAGCAGCTTAGGGGGCCCTGCGATGGCTGAAGCTTTCTTT.